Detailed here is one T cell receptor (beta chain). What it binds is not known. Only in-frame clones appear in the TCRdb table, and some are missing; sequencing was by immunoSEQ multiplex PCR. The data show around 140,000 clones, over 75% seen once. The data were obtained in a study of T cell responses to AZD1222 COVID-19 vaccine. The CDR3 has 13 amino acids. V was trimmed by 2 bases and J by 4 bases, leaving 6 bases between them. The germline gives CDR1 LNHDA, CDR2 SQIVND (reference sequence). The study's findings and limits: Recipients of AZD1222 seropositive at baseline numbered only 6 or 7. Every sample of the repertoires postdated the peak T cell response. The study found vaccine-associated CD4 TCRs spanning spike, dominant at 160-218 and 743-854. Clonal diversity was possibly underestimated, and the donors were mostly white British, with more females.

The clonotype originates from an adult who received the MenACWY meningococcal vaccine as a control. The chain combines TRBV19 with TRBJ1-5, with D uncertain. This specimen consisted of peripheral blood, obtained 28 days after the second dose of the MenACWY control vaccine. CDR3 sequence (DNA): TGTGCCAGTAGTATATCAGCGAATCAGCCCCAGCATTTT. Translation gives CASSISANQPQHF.